This T cell receptor beta chain stems from a study of CXCR3-negative and CXCR3-positive naive CD8 T cells. Study-wide findings and caveats: TRB CDR3 hydrophobicity was greater in CXCR3-positive naive cells than in CXCR3-negative naive cells.

There are 15 residues in the CDR3. As concerns this clonotype: The antigen is not known.

The libraries of TRB cDNA were prepared using 5' RACE with UMI labels. TCRdb reworked the 5' RACE reads into one entry per CDR3 protein, no DNA. This sample contains 75,000 to 100,000 distinct CDR3 sequences. The receptor's source is a human donor in good health. Some clones in this sample may be carry-over from other donors' samples. The sample comprised naive CXCR3- CD8+ T cells from blood. Subset specified: CD45RO-CCR7+CD27+CD95- naive CD8+ T cells lacking CXCR3 (TNR3-). The rearrangement joins TRBV23-1 to TRBJ2-1; TCRdb selects TRBD1, and the lack of DNA leaves this call unchecked. TRBV23-1 is reported as an ORF; its role is uncertain. Here the CDR3 reads CASSLREQEYNEQFF.